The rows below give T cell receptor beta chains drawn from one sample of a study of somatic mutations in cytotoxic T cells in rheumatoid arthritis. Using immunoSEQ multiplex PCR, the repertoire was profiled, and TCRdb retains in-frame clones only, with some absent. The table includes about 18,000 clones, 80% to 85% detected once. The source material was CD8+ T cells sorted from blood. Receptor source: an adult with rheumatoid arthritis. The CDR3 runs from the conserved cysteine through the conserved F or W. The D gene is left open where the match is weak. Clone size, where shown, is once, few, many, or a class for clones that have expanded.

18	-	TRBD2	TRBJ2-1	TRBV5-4	CASSSGLAGMSSYNEQFF	TGTGCCAGCAGCTCCGGACTAGCGGGGATGAGCTCCTACAATGAGCAGTTCTTC
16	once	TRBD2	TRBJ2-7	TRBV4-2	CASSQGDSGSTHEQYF	TGTGCCAGCAGCCAAGGAGATAGCGGGAGTACCCACGAGCAGTACTTC
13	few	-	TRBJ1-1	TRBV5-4	CASSPPPGTEAFF	TGTGCCAGCAGCCCCCCGCCGGGGACTGAAGCTTTCTTT
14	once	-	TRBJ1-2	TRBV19	CASSILDYDYGYTF	TGTGCCAGTAGTATATTAGACTACGACTATGGCTACACCTTC
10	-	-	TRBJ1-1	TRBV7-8	CGTTGGKAFF	TGTGGGACGACGGGTGGGAAAGCTTTCTTT
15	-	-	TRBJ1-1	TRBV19	CASSPGTRSGTEAFF	TGTGCCAGTTCTCCAGGGACGCGCTCGGGGACTGAAGCTTTCTTT
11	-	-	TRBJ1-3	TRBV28	CASSFGNTIYF	TGTGCCAGCAGTTTTGGAAACACCATATATTTT
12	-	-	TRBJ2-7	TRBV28	CASSWGDYEQYF	TGTGCCAGCAGTTGGGGTGATTACGAGCAGTACTTC
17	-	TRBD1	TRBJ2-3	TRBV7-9	CASSLTLSGQGADTQYF	TGTGCCAGCAGCTTAACCCTATCCGGACAGGGCGCAGATACGCAGTATTTT
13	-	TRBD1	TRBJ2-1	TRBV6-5	CASVGTGENEQFF	TGTGCCAGCGTAGGGACAGGGGAGAATGAGCAGTTCTTC
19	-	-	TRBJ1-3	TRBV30	CAWSVIWIQQTDSGNTIYF	TGTGCCTGGAGTGTAATATGGATACAGCAAACTGACTCTGGAAACACCATATATTTT
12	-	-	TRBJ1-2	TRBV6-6	CASSYEGSGYTF	TGTGCCAGCAGTTACGAGGGGAGTGGCTACACCTTC
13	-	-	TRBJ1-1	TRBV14	CASSQGGWTEAFF	TGTGCCAGCAGCCAAGGAGGGTGGACTGAAGCTTTCTTT
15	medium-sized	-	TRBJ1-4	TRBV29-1	CSVHEYTDAGEKLFF	TGCAGCGTCCACGAATATACGGACGCGGGGGAAAAACTGTTTTTT
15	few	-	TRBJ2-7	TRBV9	CASSVGGGKPYEQYF	TGTGCCAGCAGCGTAGGGGGCGGTAAGCCCTACGAGCAGTACTTC
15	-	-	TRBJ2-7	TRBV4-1	CASSQEVRAIYEQYF	TGCGCCAGCAGCCAAGAAGTTCGGGCCATCTACGAGCAGTACTTC
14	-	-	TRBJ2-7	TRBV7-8	CASSLDRVSYEQYF	TGTGCCAGCAGCTTAGACAGGGTTAGCTACGAGCAGTACTTC
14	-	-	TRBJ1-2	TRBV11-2	CASSFPLTPYGYTF	TGTGCCAGCAGCTTCCCCTTAACCCCCTATGGCTACACCTTC
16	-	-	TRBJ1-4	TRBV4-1	CASSPLDGPTNEKLFF	TGCGCCAGCAGCCCGTTAGACGGACCAACTAATGAAAAACTGTTTTTT
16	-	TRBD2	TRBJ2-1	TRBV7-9	CASKGGGRALRNEQFF	TGTGCCAGCAAAGGGGGCGGGAGGGCTCTACGGAATGAGCAGTTCTTC
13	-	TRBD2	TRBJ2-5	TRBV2	CAIFHGGEETQYF	TGTGCCATCTTTCACGGGGGGGAAGAGACCCAGTACTTC
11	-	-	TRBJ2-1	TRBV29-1	CSVSSYNEQFF	TGCAGCGTGAGCTCCTACAATGAGCAGTTCTTC
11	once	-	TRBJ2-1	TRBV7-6	CATQEVNEQFF	TGTGCCACCCAAGAGGTTAATGAGCAGTTCTTC
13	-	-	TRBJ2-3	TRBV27	CASNELGTDTQYF	TGTGCCAGCAATGAATTGGGCACAGATACGCAGTATTTT
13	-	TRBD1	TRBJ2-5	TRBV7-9	CASSEGATETQYF	TGTGCCAGCAGTGAGGGGGCAACAGAGACCCAGTACTTC
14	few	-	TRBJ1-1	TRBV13	CASTTGTSNLEAFF	TGTGCCAGCACCACCGGGACGTCGAACCTTGAAGCTTTCTTT
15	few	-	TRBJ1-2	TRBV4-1	CASSQAQDRRYGYTF	TGCGCCAGCAGCCAAGCCCAGGACAGACGATATGGCTACACCTTC
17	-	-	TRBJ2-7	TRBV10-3	CAISDSVGDGLSYEQYF	TGTGCCATCAGTGACTCCGTCGGTGACGGGCTATCCTACGAGCAGTACTTC
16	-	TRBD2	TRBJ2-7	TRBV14	CASSQDTTSGDYEQYF	TGTGCCAGCAGCCAAGATACCACTAGCGGGGACTACGAGCAGTACTTC
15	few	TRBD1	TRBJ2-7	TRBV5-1	CASSIPTGTVYEQYF	TGCGCCAGCAGCATCCCCACCGGGACAGTCTACGAGCAGTACTTC
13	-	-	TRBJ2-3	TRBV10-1	CASTAGETDTQYF	TGCGCCAGCACGGCTGGGGAAACGGATACGCAGTATTTT
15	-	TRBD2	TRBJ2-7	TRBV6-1	CASSVFSGSSYEQYF	TGTGCCAGCAGTGTCTTTAGCGGGAGCTCCTACGAGCAGTACTTC
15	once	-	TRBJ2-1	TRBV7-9	CASSSTGTGMNEQFF	TGTGCCAGCAGTAGCACCGGGACGGGGATGAATGAGCAGTTCTTC
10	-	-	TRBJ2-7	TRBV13	CASSYGEQYF	TGTGCCAGCAGCTATGGGGAGCAGTACTTC
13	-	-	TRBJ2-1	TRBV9	CASSFSAYNEQFF	TGTGCCAGCAGCTTTTCAGCCTACAATGAGCAGTTCTTC
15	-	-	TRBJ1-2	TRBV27	CASAGVDRGLEGYTF	TGTGCCAGCGCGGGGGTGGATCGGGGGTTGGAGGGCTACACCTTC
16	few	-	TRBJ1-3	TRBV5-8	CASSLSPDVSGNTIYF	TGTGCCAGCAGCTTGAGTCCAGACGTCTCTGGAAACACCATATATTTT
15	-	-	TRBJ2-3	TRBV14	CASSFAGFWTDTQYF	TGTGCCAGCTCTTTTGCGGGATTTTGGACAGATACGCAGTATTTT
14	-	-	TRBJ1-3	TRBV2	CASSFAISGNTIYF	TGTGCCAGCAGTTTTGCCATCTCTGGAAACACCATATATTTT
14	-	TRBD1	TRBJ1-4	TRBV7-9	CASTGQGKGEKLFF	TGTGCCAGCACCGGACAGGGGAAGGGAGAAAAACTGTTTTTT
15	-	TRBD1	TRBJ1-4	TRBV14	CASSPGTGRNEKLFF	TGTGCCAGCAGCCCCGGGACAGGGAGAAATGAAAAACTGTTTTTT
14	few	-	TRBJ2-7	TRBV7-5	CVRSLATLSYEQYF	TGTGTCAGAAGCTTAGCGACACTCTCCTACGAGCAGTACTTC
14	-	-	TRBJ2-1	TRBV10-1	CATSETTAYNEQFF	TGCGCCACCTCGGAGACTACCGCCTACAATGAGCAGTTCTTC
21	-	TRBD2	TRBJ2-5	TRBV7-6	CASSTGQVGELRREGRETQYF	TGTGCCAGCAGTACAGGACAGGTCGGAGAATTAAGGCGGGAGGGCCGAGAGACCCAGTACTTC
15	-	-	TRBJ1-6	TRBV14	CASSQVGSFNSPLHF	TGTGCCAGCAGCCAAGTTGGTAGTTTTAATTCACCCCTCCACTTT
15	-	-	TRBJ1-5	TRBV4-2	CASSQDKDIHQPQHF	TGTGCCAGCAGCCAAGATAAGGACATTCATCAGCCCCAGCATTTT
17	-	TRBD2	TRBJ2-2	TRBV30	CAWTPSGRAFYTGELFF	TGTGCCTGGACCCCAAGCGGGAGGGCCTTCTACACCGGGGAGCTGTTTTTT
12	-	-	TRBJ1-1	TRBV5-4	CASRMTGTEAFF	TGTGCCAGCAGAATGACTGGCACTGAAGCTTTCTTT
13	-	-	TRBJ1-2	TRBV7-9	CASSLVSGYGYTF	TGTGCCAGCAGCTTAGTGTCGGGGTATGGCTACACCTTC
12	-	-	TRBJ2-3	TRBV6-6	CASSYSSDTQYF	TGTGCCAGCAGTTACTCGTCAGATACGCAGTATTTT